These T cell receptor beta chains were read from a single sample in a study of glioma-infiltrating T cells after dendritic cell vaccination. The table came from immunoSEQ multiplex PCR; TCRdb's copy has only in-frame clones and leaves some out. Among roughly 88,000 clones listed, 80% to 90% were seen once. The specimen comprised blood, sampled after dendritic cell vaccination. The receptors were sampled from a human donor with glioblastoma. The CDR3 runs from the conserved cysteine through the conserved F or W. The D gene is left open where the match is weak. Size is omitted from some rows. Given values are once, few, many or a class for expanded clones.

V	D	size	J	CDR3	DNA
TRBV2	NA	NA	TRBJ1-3	CASSGQGGSGNTIYF	TGTGCCAGCAGCGGCCAAGGCGGCTCTGGAAACACCATATATTTT
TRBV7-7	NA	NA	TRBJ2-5	CASSLALPETQYF	TGTGCCAGCAGCTTAGCCCTCCCGGAGACCCAGTACTTC
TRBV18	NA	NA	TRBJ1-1	CASSPPSMNTEAFF	TGTGCCAGCTCACCACCGTCTATGAACACTGAAGCTTTCTTT
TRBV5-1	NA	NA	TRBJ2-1	CASSLGGARNEQFF	TGCGCCAGCAGCTTAGGGGGGGCGAGAAATGAGCAGTTCTTC
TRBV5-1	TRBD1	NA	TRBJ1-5	CASSPGGTGANQPQHF	TGCGCCAGCAGCCCGGGCGGAACAGGGGCCAATCAGCCCCAGCATTTT
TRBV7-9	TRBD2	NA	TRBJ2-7	CASSFLAGVYEQYF	TGTGCCAGCAGCTTCCTAGCGGGGGTCTACGAGCAGTACTTC
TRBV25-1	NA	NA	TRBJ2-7	CASSDPDSMSKQYF	TGTGCCAGCAGTGACCCGGACAGCATGTCTAAGCAGTACTTC
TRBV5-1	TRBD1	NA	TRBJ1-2	CASSSGTGGYGYTF	TGCGCCAGCAGCTCGGGAACAGGGGGATATGGCTACACCTTC
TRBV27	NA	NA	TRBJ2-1	CASSLSRVPYNEQFF	TGTGCCAGCAGTTTATCGAGGGTACCCTACAATGAGCAGTTCTTC
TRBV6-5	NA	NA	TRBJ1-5	CASSLRPQGNQPQHF	TGTGCCAGCAGTCTACGTCCACAGGGAAATCAGCCCCAGCATTTT
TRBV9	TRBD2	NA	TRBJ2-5	CASSVGPSGGSLETQYF	TGTGCCAGCAGCGTAGGCCCTAGCGGGGGCTCTCTTGAGACCCAGTACTTC
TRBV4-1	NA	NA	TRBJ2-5	CASSPVEGGKETQYF	TGCGCCAGCAGCCCCGTGGAGGGCGGGAAAGAGACCCAGTACTTC
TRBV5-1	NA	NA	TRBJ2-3	CASSLTGSSTDTQYF	TGCGCCAGCAGCTTGACAGGATCTAGCACAGATACGCAGTATTTT
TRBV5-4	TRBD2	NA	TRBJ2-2	CASTSGGRNTGELFF	TGTGCCAGCACCTCTGGCGGGAGGAACACCGGGGAGCTGTTTTTT
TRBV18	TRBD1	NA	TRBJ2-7	CASSPGQGVNYEQYF	TGTGCCAGCTCACCGGGACAGGGTGTTAACTACGAGCAGTACTTC
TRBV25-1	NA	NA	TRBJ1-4	CASSEWGRGPEKLFF	TGTGCCAGCAGTGAATGGGGCAGGGGACCTGAAAAACTGTTTTTT
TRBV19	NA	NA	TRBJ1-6	CASSHSTFLSPLHF	TGTGCCAGTAGTCACAGCACCTTCCTTTCACCCCTCCACTTT
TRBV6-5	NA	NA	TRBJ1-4	CASRRTLTNEKLFF	TGTGCCAGCAGACGGACACTTACTAATGAAAAACTGTTTTTT
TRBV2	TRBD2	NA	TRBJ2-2	CASRTSGANTGELFF	TGTGCCAGCCGGACTAGCGGGGCGAACACCGGGGAGCTGTTTTTT
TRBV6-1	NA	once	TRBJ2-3	CASSEMAGKKADTQYF	TGTGCCAGCAGTGAAATGGCAGGTAAAAAGGCAGATACGCAGTATTTT
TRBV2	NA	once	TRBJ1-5	CASSDQTGELQPQHF	TGTGCCAGCAGTGATCAGACAGGAGAACTTCAGCCCCAGCATTTT
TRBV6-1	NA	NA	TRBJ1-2	CASGGDLARGDGYTF	TGTGCCAGCGGGGGGGATCTCGCCAGGGGAGATGGCTACACCTTC
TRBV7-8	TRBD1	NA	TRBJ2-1	CASSSGTGKGNEQFF	TGTGCCAGCAGTTCCGGGACAGGTAAAGGGAATGAGCAGTTCTTC
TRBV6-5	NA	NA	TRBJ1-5	CASSYSQSNQPQHF	TGTGCCAGCAGTTACTCACAGAGCAATCAGCCCCAGCATTTT
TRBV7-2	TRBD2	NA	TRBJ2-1	CASSLGAVAGSYNEQFF	TGTGCCAGCAGCTTAGGGGCGGTAGCGGGGAGTTACAATGAGCAGTTCTTC
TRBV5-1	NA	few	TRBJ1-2	CASSLAGQIDGYTF	TGCGCCAGCAGCTTGGCCGGACAGATAGATGGCTACACCTTC
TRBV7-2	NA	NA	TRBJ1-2	CASSPGAGDGYTF	TGTGCCAGCAGCCCCGGGGCAGGGGATGGCTACACCTTC
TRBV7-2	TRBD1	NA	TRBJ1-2	CASSLGRTGEGYTF	TGTGCCAGCAGCTTAGGACGGACAGGGGAAGGCTACACCTTC
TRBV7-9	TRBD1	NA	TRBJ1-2	CASSQAGGAPNGYTF	TGTGCCAGCAGCCAAGCAGGGGGCGCGCCGAATGGCTACACCTTC
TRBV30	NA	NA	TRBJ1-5	CAWSKNPKLTRTGTPNQPQHF	TGTGCCTGGAGCAAAAACCCCAAGTTGACCCGAACCGGGACACCTAATCAGCCCCAGCATTTT
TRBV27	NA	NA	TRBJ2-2	CASSWNLQGLDTGELFF	TGTGCCAGCAGTTGGAACCTTCAGGGGTTGGACACCGGGGAGCTGTTTTTT
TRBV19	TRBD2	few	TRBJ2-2	CASNPRRAGVNTGELFF	TGTGCCAGTAACCCTCGGCGGGCGGGGGTGAACACCGGGGAGCTGTTTTTT
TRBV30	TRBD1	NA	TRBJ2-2	CAWSVLGWDRGFTGELFF	TGTGCCTGGAGTGTACTAGGGTGGGACAGGGGATTCACCGGGGAGCTGTTTTTT
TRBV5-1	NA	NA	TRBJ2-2	CASSYSSPSGELFF	TGCGCCAGCAGCTATTCGAGCCCCTCCGGGGAGCTGTTTTTT
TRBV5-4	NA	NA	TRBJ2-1	CASSLMGDEQFF	TGTGCCAGCAGCTTGATGGGCGATGAGCAGTTCTTC
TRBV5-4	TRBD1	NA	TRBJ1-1	CASGRDRVNTEAFF	TGTGCCAGCGGTAGGGACAGGGTCAACACTGAAGCTTTCTTT
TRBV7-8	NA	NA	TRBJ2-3	CASSPGESDTQYF	TGTGCCAGCAGCCCGGGGGAGTCAGATACGCAGTATTTT
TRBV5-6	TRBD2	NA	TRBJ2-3	CASSLGLAGGPDTQYF	TGTGCCAGCAGCTTGGGTTTGGCGGGGGGACCGGATACGCAGTATTTT
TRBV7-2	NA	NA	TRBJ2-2	CASSQLSGNTGELFF	TGTGCCAGCAGCCAACTCTCGGGGAACACCGGGGAGCTGTTTTTT
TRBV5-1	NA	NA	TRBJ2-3	CASSLWGGDTQYF	TGCGCCAGCAGCTTGTGGGGAGGCGATACGCAGTATTTT
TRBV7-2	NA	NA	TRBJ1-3	CASSLVQMPGNTIYF	TGTGCCAGCAGCTTAGTACAAATGCCTGGAAACACCATATATTTT
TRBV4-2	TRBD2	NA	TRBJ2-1	CASSQEGGLAGGRYNEQFF	TGTGCCAGCAGCCAAGAGGGGGGACTAGCGGGAGGGAGGTACAATGAGCAGTTCTTC
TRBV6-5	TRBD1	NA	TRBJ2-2	CASRRDRNTGELFF	TGTGCCAGCAGACGGGACAGAAACACCGGGGAGCTGTTTTTT
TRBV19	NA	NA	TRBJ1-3	CASSIKIRENTIYF	TGTGCCAGTAGTATTAAGATTCGCGAAAACACCATATATTTT
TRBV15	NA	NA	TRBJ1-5	CATSRPGNQPQHF	TGTGCCACCAGCAGACCCGGGAATCAGCCCCAGCATTTT
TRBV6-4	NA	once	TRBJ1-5	CASSARGGRGQPQHF	TGTGCCAGCAGTGCCCGAGGCGGGAGGGGTCAGCCCCAGCATTTT
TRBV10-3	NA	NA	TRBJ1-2	CAISPQGDNGYTF	TGTGCCATCAGTCCACAGGGAGATAATGGCTACACCTTC
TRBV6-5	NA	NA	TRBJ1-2	CASSVVQNYGYTF	TGTGCCAGCAGTGTTGTCCAGAACTATGGCTACACCTTC
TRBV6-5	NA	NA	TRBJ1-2	CASSYADRNYGYTF	TGTGCCAGCAGTTACGCAGACAGGAACTATGGCTACACCTTC